The 10 T cell receptor beta chains in this list originate from one sample, sequenced in a study of human T cells and chemical hapten exposure. TCRdb re-called the RACE reads through MiXCR, storing one row per CDR3 protein. The sample lists about 54,000 distinct CDR3 sequences, 9.5% to 10% occurring once. The time point denotes: patch test 2, 6 weeks after DPC sensitization. Treatment in this sample: therapeutic diphenylcyclopropenone sensitization with weekly scalp DPC. The source was whole blood, collected in connection with sensitization to the hapten diphenylcyclopropenone (DPC). These receptors were collected from a woman aged 45-59 years with alopecia areata. Some clones in this sample may be carry-over from other donors' samples.

This clonotype occurred a few times. The CDR3 reads CASQGGKNEKLFF. Written as DNA, the CDR3 is TGTGCCAGTCAGGGGGGCAAAAATGAAAAACTGTTTTTT. This chain joins TRBV2 and TRBJ1-4; 7 bases fit TRBD1. This CDR3 contains 13 residues. V lost 9 bases, J lost 5 bases, and 6 bases stayed unmatched. The germline gives CDR1 SNHLY, CDR2 FYNNEI.

This sequence joins TRBV19 and TRBJ2-3, with D perhaps TRBD1 (5 bases). V lost 3 bases, J lost 4 bases, and 14 bases lay in between. The CDR3 covers 15 residues. Germline CDR1 and CDR2: LNHDA and SQIVND (reference sequence). CDR3 nucleotides: TGTGCCAGTAGTATCGGCAGGGCGCCCGCAGATACGCAGTATTTT. Translated: CASSIGRAPADTQYF.

This clonotype was found many times. The chain recombines TRBV6-1 with TRBJ1-1; D ambiguous. Between the trimmed V and J ends, which lost 0 bases and 8 bases, there was a span of 13 bases. The CDR3 has 14 amino acids. Germline lookup yields CDR1 MNHNS and CDR2 SASEGT. CDR3 region: CASSEAAIRAEAFF. For the CDR3, the DNA is TGTGCCAGCAGTGAAGCGGCTATTAGGGCAGAAGCTTTCTTT.

This clonotype was observed many times. The chain recombines TRBV10-1 with TRBJ2-2, with a tentative D call TRBD2 (5 bases). The CDR3 contains 15 residues. Germline CDR1 is WNHNN and CDR2 is SYGVQD (reference sequence). V shed 5 bases and J shed 0 bases, with 10 bases lying between them. The CDR3 DNA sequence: TGCGCCAGCAGTCGAGGGTTCGCGAACACCGGGGAGCTGTTTTTT. Protein sequence: CASSRGFANTGELFF.

This chain joins TRBV2 and TRBJ1-2; TRBD1 might be the D (6 bases). Germline V CDR1 and CDR2: SNHLY, FYNNEI. Trimming left V 5 bases short and J 8 bases short, with 18 bases between. The CDR3 extends over 14 amino acids. CDR3 coding DNA: TGTGCCAGCAGTCGGAACAGGGAAAGAGAGGGCTACACCTTC. This translates into CASSRNREREGYTF.

The V and J genes are TRBV6-5 and TRBJ1-4; TRBD1 might be the D (6 bases). The CDR3 sequence is 15 residues long. Trimming cost V 2 bases and J 6 bases, with 13 bases left between them. The germline V gene encodes CDR1 MNHEY and CDR2 SVGAGI. CDR3 DNA sequence: TGTGCCAGCAGTTACAGAGGACAGATACATGAAAAACTGTTTTTT. Residues: CASSYRGQIHEKLFF.

The chain has TRBV10-3 and TRBJ2-7; 12 positions agree with TRBD2. V gave up 3 bases and J gave up 4 bases; unmatched junction bases: 4. Germline loops: CDR1 ENHRY, CDR2 SYGVKD. There are 15 residues in the CDR3. In DNA form, the CDR3 reads TGTGCCATCAGTGATCTAGCGGGAGGGCCTTACGAGCAGTACTTC. This codes for CAISDLAGGPYEQYF.

The rearrangement uses TRBV7-9 and TRBJ2-7; maybe TRBD1 (6 bases). This CDR3 region has 16 residues. The V gene's germline CDR1 is SEHNR and CDR2 FQNEAQ (reference sequence). Between the trimmed V and J ends, which lost 5 bases and 2 bases, there was a span of 19 bases. This CDR3 reads CASSPPGHLGTYEQYF. The CDR3 DNA is TGTGCCAGCAGCCCGCCGGGACACCTCGGTACCTACGAGCAGTACTTC.

The J gene is TRBJ1-1, the V gene TRBV29-1; a possible D gene is TRBD1 (6 bases). This CDR3 comprises 10 residues. Trimming took off 2 bases at V and 8 bases at J, with 6 bases between the two ends. Germline loops: CDR1 SQVTM, CDR2 ANQGSEA. CDR3 DNA: TGCAGCGTTGAAACAGGGGAAGCTTTCTTT. The encoded protein is CSVETGEAFF.

The chain has TRBV10-3 and TRBJ2-7; possibly TRBD1 or TRBD2 for D (5 bases each). The germline V gene encodes CDR1 ENHRY and CDR2 SYGVKD. The CDR3 sequence is 14 residues long. With 0 bases removed from V and 0 bases from J, the gap between germline ends came to 6 bases. In DNA, the CDR3 is TGTGCCATCAGTGAGTCTGGGGGCTCCTACGAGCAGTACTTC. This sequence encodes CAISESGGSYEQYF.